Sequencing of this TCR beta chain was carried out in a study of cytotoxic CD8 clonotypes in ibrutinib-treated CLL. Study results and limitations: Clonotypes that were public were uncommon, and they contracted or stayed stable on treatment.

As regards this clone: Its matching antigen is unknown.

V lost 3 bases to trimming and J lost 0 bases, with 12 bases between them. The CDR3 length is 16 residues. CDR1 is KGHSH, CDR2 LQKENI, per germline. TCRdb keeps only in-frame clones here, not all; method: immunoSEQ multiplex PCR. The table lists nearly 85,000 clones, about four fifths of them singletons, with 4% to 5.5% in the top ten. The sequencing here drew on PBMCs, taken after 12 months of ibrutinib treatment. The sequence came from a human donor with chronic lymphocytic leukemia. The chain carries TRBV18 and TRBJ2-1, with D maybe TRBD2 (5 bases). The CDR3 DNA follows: TGTGCCAGCTCACCGCGGCCGGGGAGCTCCTACAATGAGCAGTTCTTC. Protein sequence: CASSPRPGSSYNEQFF.